This section outlines one TCR beta chain sequence together with its context. Its specificity is unknown. This record comes from a study of shared clonotypes between healthy human individuals. With 4 bases clipped from V and 8 bases from J, the junction kept 14 bases outside the gene matches. The CDR3 has 15 residues. Germline CDR1 is GTSNPN and CDR2 is SVGIG (reference sequence). Study-level points and caveats: Apart from blood, nothing was sampled; tissue repertoires likely differ.

Assay used: immunoSEQ multiplex PCR; TCRdb lists only in-frame clones, some missing. The profile shows 550,000 to 700,000 clones, around 73% of them singletons. This sequence was found in a woman aged 25 to 39 in good health. The chain couples TRBV30 to TRBJ2-1; 7 nucleotides align to TRBD1. Specimen: memory CD4+ T cells sorted from blood. Stated subset: CD45RA-negative fraction. The CDR3 bases are TGTGCCTGGACTGGAAAGGGGGCAGGGCGACATGAGCAGTTCTTC. Encoded protein: CAWTGKGAGRHEQFF.